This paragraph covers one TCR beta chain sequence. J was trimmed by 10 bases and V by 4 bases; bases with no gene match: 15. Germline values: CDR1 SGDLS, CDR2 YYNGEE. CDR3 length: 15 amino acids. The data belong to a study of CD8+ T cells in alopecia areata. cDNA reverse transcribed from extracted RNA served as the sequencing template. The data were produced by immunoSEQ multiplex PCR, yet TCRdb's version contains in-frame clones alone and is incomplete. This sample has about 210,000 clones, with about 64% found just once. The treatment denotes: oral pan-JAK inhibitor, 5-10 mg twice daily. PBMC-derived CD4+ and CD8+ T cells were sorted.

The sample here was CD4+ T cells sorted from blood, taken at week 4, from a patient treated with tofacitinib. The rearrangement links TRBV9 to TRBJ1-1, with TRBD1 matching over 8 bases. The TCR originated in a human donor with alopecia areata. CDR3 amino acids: CASSMEPGQVVGAFF. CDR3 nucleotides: TGTGCCAGCAGCATGGAACCGGGACAGGTTGTAGGAGCTTTCTTT.